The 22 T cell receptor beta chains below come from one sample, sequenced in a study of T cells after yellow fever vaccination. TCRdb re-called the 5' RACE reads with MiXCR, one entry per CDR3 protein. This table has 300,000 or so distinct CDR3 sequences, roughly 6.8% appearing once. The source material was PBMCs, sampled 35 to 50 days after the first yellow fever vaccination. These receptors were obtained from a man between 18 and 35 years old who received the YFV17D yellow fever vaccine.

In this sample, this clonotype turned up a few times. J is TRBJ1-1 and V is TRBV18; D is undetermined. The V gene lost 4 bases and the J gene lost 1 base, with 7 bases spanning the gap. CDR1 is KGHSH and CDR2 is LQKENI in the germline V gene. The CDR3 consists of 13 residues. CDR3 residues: CASSRPPNTEAFF. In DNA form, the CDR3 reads TGTGCCAGCTCACGTCCCCCGAACACTGAAGCTTTCTTT. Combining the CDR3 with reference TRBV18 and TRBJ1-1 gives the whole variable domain NAGVMQNPRHLVRRRGQEARLRCSPMKGHSHVYWYRQLPEEGLKFMVYLQKENIIDESGMPKERFSAEFPKEGPSILRIQQVVRGDSAAYFCASSRPPNTEAFFGQGTRLTVV.

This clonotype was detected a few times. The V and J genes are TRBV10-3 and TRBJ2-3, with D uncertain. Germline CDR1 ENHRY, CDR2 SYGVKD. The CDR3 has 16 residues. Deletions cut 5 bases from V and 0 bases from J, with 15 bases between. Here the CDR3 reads CAISRSVSSSTDTQYF. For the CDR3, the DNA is TGTGCCATCAGTAGGTCGGTCAGTTCTAGCACAGATACGCAGTATTTT.

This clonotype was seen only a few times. The chain's CDR3 is CASSSGQGALTQLGKLFF. For the CDR3, the DNA is TGTGCCAGCAGTTCTGGACAGGGGGCGTTAACCCAACTTGGAAAACTGTTTTTT. The rearrangement joins TRBV12-3 or TRBV12-4 to TRBJ1-4; TRBD1 agrees at 11 bases. V lost 4 bases and J lost 10; bases outside the gene matches: 17. This CDR3 contains 18 residues.

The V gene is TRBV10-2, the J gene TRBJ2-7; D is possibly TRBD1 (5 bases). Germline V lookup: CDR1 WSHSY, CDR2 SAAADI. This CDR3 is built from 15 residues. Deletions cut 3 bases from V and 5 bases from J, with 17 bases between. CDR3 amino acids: CASSDQGSVMDEQYV. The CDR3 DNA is TGCGCCAGCAGTGACCAGGGCTCCGTTATGGACGAGCAGTACGTC.

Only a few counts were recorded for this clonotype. The CDR3 nucleotides are TGTGCCAGCAGCTTCCCTGGTGCCAATTCACCCCTCCACTTT. Its protein product is CASSFPGANSPLHF. The V call is TRBV11-2, the J call TRBJ1-6; unclear D gene. V lost 3 bases and J 7 bases, leaving 10 bases between the germline ends. Germline V gene sequence: CDR1 SGHAT, CDR2 FQNNGV. The CDR3 covers 14 residues.

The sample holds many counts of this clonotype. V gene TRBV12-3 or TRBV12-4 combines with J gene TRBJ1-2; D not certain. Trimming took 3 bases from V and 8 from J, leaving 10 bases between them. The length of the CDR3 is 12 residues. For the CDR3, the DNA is TGTGCCAGCAGTTTTTTTGGCGGGGGCTACACCTTC. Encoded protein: CASSFFGGGYTF.

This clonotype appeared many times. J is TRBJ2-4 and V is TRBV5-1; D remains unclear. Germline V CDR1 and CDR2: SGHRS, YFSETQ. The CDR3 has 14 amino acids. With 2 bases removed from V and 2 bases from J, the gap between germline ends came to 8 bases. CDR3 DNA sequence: TGCGCCAGCAGCTTTTACGGGCCCAAAAACATTCAGTACTTC. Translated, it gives CASSFYGPKNIQYF.

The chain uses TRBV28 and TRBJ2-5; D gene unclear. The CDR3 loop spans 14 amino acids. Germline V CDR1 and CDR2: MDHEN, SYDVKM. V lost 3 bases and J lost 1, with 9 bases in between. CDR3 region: CASSLENLQETQYF. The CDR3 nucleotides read TGTGCCAGCAGTTTGGAGAACCTCCAAGAGACCCAGTACTTC.

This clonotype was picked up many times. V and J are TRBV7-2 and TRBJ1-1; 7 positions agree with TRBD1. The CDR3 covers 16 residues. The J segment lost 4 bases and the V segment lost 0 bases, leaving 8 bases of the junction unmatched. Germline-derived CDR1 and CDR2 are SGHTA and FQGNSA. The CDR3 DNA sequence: TGTGCCAGCAGCTTAGCGTCGGCAGGGGGGTTCACTGAAGCTTTCTTT. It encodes CASSLASAGGFTEAFF.

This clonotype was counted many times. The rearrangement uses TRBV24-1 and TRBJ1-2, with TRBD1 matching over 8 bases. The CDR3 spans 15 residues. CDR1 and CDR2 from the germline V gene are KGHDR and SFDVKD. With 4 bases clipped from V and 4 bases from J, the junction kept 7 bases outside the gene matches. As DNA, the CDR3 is TGTGCCACCAGTGACTCTACAGGGGGGGGCTATGGCTACACCTTC. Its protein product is CATSDSTGGGYGYTF.

In DNA form, the CDR3 reads TGCAGTGCTAGAGATCAGGAGTTGGCAGATACGCAGTATTTT. Protein: CSARDQELADTQYF. The rearrangement uses TRBV20-1 and TRBJ2-3, with D unresolved. Trimming shortened V by 0 bases and J by 4 bases, and 11 bases separated the two germline ends. Germline CDR1 is DFQATT and CDR2 is SNEGSKA (reference sequence). The CDR3 has 14 residues.

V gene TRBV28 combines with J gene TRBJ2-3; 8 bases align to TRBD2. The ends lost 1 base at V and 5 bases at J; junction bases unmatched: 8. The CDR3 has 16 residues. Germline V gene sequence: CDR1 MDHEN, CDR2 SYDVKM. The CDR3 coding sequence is TGTGCCAGCAGTTTATCGGGGGGGACGGGAGAAGATACGCAGTATTTT. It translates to CASSLSGGTGEDTQYF. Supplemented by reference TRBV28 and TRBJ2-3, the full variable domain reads DVKVTQSSRYLVKRTGEKVFLECVQDMDHENMFWYRQDPGLGLRLIYFSYDVKMKEKGDIPEGYSVSREKKERFSLILESASTNQTSMYLCASSLSGGTGEDTQYFGPGTRLTVL.

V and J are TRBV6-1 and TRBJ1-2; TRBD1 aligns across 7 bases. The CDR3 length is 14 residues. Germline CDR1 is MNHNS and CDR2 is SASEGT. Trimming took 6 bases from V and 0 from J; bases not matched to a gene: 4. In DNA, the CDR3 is TGTGCCAGCAGGCACAGGGGCGCTAACTATGGCTACACCTTC. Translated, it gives CASRHRGANYGYTF.

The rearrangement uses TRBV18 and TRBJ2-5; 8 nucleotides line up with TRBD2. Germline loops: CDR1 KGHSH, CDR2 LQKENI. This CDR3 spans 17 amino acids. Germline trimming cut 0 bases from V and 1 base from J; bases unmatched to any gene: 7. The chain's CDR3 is CASSPPRAGVLQETQYF. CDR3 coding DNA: TGTGCCAGCTCACCACCTCGAGCGGGGGTACTCCAAGAGACCCAGTACTTC.

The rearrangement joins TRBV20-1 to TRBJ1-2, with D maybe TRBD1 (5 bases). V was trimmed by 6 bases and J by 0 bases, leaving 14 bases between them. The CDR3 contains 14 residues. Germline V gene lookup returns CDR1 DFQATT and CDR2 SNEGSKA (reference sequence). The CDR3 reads CSAAGRAANYGYTF. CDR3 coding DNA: TGCAGTGCCGCGGGGCGGGCAGCTAACTATGGCTACACCTTC.

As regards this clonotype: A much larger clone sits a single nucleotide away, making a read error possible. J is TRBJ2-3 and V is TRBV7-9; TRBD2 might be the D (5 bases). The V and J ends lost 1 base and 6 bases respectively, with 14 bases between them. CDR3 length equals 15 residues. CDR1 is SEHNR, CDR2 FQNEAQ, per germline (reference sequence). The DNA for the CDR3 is TGTGCCAGCAGCTTAGTTTGCCTCAGAGGGGATACGCAGTATTTT. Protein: CASSLVCLRGDTQYF.

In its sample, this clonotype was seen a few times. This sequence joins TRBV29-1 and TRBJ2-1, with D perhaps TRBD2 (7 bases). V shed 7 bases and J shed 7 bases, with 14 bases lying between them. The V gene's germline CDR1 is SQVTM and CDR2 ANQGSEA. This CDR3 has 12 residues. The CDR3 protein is CSAGGPGNEQFF. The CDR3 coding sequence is TGCAGCGCCGGGGGGCCGGGAAATGAGCAGTTCTTC.

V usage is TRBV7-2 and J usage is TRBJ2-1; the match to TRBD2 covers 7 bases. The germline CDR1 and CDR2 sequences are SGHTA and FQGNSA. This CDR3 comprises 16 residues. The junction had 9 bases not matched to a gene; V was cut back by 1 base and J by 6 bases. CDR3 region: CASSLVYWGGVNEQFF. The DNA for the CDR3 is TGTGCCAGCAGCTTAGTTTATTGGGGGGGAGTCAATGAGCAGTTCTTC. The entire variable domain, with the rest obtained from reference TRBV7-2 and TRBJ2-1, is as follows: GAGVSQSPSNKVTEKGKDVELRCDPISGHTALYWYRQSLGQGLEFLIYFQGNSAPDKSGLPSDRFSAERTGGSVSTLTIQRTQQEDSAVYLCASSLVYWGGVNEQFFGPGTRLTVL.

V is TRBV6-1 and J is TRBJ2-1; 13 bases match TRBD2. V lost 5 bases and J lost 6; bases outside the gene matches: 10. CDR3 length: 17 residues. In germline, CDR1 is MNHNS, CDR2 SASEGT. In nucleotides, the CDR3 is TGTGCCAGCAGTCCTGCTATTTGGACTAGCGGGGGCAATGAGCAGTTCTTC. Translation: CASSPAIWTSGGNEQFF.

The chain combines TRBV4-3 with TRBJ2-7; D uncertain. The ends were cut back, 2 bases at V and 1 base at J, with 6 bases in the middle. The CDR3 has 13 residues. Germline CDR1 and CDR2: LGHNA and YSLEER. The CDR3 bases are TGCGCCAGCAGCCAAACCGTATCCTACGAGCAGTACTTC. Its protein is CASSQTVSYEQYF.

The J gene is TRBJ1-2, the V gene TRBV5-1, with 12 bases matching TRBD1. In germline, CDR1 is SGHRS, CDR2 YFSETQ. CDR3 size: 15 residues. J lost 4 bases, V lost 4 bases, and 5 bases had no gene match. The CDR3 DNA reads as TGCGCCAGCAGCGACCGGGACAGGGGGCCCTATGGCTACACCTTC. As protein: CASSDRDRGPYGYTF.

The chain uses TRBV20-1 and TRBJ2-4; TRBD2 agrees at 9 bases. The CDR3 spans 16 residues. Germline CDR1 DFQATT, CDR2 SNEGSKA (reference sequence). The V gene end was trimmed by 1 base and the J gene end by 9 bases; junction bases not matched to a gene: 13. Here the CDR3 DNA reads TGCAGTGCTAGAGGAAATCTAGCGGGGTCCAGGGGCATTCAGTACTTC. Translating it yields CSARGNLAGSRGIQYF.